This is a list of T cell receptor beta chains from one sample in a study of vaccination effects on CD4 cells after COVID-19. No antigens are known for them. Repertoires were generated with immunoSEQ multiplex PCR, while TCRdb's copy carries only in-frame clones and drops some. Of about 28,000 clones listed, roughly 71% are singletons. The sample in question was CD4+ T cells from PBMCs cultured with HCoV-NL63 spike peptides, obtained after COVID-19 vaccination. The receptor source for this set is a human donor who received a COVID-19 vaccine. Each CDR3 is given with its conserved first and last residue. D genes are given only for firm matches. Part of the rows lack a size; the others show once, few, many or a class for expanded clones.

>.|TRBJ2-3|.|TRBV5-1
CASSSTFTSTDTQYF
>.|TRBJ2-1|TRBD1|TRBV19
CASSRTGGNEQFF
>.|TRBJ1-1|.|TRBV25-1
CASRGRTGEAFF
>.|TRBJ2-5|TRBD2|TRBV5-5
CASSGTSGQETQYF
>.|TRBJ2-1|TRBD1|TRBV3-1/TRBV3-2
CASSQRQGASYNEQFF
>.|TRBJ2-5|TRBD2|TRBV4-1
CASSHFRWEASGTVEETQYF
>.|TRBJ2-7|TRBD2|TRBV4-1
CASSQDETLAGGKQYF
>.|TRBJ2-1|TRBD2|TRBV5-1
CASSLPVMGAGGNNEQFF
>.|TRBJ1-2|.|TRBV19
CASSPEGRGGYTF
>medium-sized|TRBJ1-2|TRBD1|TRBV7-9
CASSRSPGQGYGYTF
>.|TRBJ1-1|.|TRBV3-1/TRBV3-2
CASSQDRWGSGITEAFF
>few|TRBJ1-4|.|TRBV11-2
CASSVTARLFF
>.|TRBJ1-5|TRBD1|TRBV7-2
CASSPRQGANQPQHF
>.|TRBJ1-5|.|TRBV6-1
CASSDERGSNSQPQHF
>.|TRBJ2-7|.|TRBV3-1/TRBV3-2
CASSQIHEQYF
>few|TRBJ1-5|.|TRBV7-2
CASSYNNQPQHF
>few|TRBJ2-1|.|TRBV29-1
CSASFGTYNEQFF
>few|TRBJ2-2|TRBD2|TRBV4-2
CASSQVGLAGYTGELFF
>.|TRBJ2-7|TRBD2|TRBV5-4
CASSFGSGFYEQYF
>few|TRBJ1-2|TRBD1|TRBV7-9
CASSSNRDRGTGGYTF
>.|TRBJ1-2|.|TRBV5-7
CASSSALKAGYTF
>.|TRBJ2-7|TRBD1|TRBV20-1
CSVRQGYEQYF
>few|TRBJ1-2|TRBD1|TRBV2
CASSESRGLYGYTF
>.|TRBJ2-1|.|TRBV7-8
CASSSLRGGEQFF
>few|TRBJ1-5|.|TRBV19
CASMISDRRGQPQHF
>.|TRBJ1-2|TRBD1|TRBV27
CASSFIPGTGSYGYTF
>.|TRBJ2-3|TRBD1|TRBV24-1
CATSDRTGSDTQYF
>.|TRBJ2-1|.|TRBV18
CASSPESRGGEQFF
>.|TRBJ2-7|.|TRBV7-9
CASSESGEQYF
>.|TRBJ1-4|.|TRBV20-1
CSARDSSDFF